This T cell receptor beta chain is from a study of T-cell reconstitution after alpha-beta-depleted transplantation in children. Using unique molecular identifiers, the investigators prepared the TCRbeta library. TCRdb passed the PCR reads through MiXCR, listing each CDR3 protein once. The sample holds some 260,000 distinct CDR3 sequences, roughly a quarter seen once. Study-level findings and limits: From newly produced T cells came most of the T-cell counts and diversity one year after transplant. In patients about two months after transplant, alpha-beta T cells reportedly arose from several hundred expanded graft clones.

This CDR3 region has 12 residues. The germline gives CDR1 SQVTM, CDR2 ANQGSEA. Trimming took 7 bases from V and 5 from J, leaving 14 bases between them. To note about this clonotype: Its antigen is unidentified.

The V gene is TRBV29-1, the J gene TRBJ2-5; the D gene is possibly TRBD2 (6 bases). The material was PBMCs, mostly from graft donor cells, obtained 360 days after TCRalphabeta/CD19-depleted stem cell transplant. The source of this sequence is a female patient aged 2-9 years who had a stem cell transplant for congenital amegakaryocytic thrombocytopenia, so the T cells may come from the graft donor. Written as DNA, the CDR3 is TGCAGCGCCCAAACTAGCAGGGAGACCCAGTACTTC. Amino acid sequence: CSAQTSRETQYF.